The present entry profiles one TCR beta chain with its context. No cognate antigen has been identified for it. Base qualities are missing; no much larger clone stands one base away. This sample is part of a study of blood T cell repertoires in COVID-19 (dated by TCRdb to 2018 to 2021). Study-wide context: Samples from collaborators originated in the United States, Italy and Spain and spanned both the acute and convalescent phases of COVID-19. The material from the prospective study consisted of cDNA or gDNA derived from T cells, B-cell-depleted T cells, or PBMCs. The dataset comprised deeply sampled blood TCRbeta repertoires from subjects exposed to, actively infected with, or recovered from COVID-19. The repertoires were released in a freely available public database intended as a resource for research on the immune response to SARS-CoV-2. The samples were drawn from two sources: the first 160 participants of the ongoing ImmuneRACE study, and over 1,000 subjects contributed by 6 global collaborators. Sample metadata almost always included a de-identified subject ID, COVID-19 status, age in years and sex. HLA class I and class II types, where available, came from metadata supplied by the sample provider rather than from assay-based typing. The research as a whole found: How much clinical and demographic metadata was included differed by source and by participant, and the metadata was provided uncurated.

At the junction V is shortened by 7 bases and J by 2 bases, with 17 bases in between. The CDR3 runs 15 residues from the cysteine to the phenylalanine. Of all the DNA, just the CDR3 is kept, 45 bases in frame from base 1. CDR1 and CDR2 are drawn from the germline V gene (reference sequence): SEHNR, FQNEAQ. The immunoSEQ Assay, a bias-controlled multiplex PCR, was used to amplify TCRbeta CDR3 regions from genomic DNA. Per the original workflow: Nucleated cell counts per sample were estimated from amplification of reference gene primers within the assay. To quantify the absolute abundance of each unique TCRbeta CDR3 rearrangement, sequence reads were collapsed and filtered. For each sample, productive Simpson clonality was calculated as the square root of Simpson's diversity index across productive rearrangements. TCRdb mirrors the immuneACCESS table, restricted to in-frame sequences. Some clones are absent from its copies; in checked studies, under half trace to an unresolved V gene, and the reason for the others is unknown. The DNA gave D and trimming, while V, J and clone size come from that table. The sample profile shows roughly 340,000 clones; about 90% of them were found once. Roughly 3.3% of the sample belongs to the ten largest clones.

Samples from volunteer blood donors who had recovered from COVID-19 were contributed by a second Seattle source. Collaborating institutions collected whole blood in K2EDTA tubes following their own protocols. For TCRbeta analysis, collaborators shipped samples in one of three forms: frozen whole blood, isolated PBMCs, or DNA extracted from either of those sample types. The sequencing sample was made of peripheral blood. The receptor was derived from a woman between 18 and 30 years old who had recovered from COVID-19. The chain is made from TRBV7-9 and TRBJ1-1; the D gene assignment is ambiguous. The nucleotides are TGTGCCAGCACCCCCGGCTGGGGAGTTAACACTGAAGCTTTCTTT. This encodes CASTPGWGVNTEAFF.